Following are 26 T cell receptor beta chains from one sample sequenced in a study of T cell changes during pregnancy in multiple sclerosis. Generated by immunoSEQ multiplex PCR, the TCRdb table keeps only in-frame clones and is missing some. Of 90,000 to 150,000 clones listed, 90% to 95% are singletons. The specimen comprised peripheral blood, sampled before pregnancy. The origin of the receptors is a female donor with multiple sclerosis, enrolled in a pregnancy study.

The CDR3 bases are TGTGCCAGCAGCTTTGGACAGGGGTACGGCTACACCTTC. Its protein product is CASSFGQGYGYTF. The chain links TRBV7-9 to TRBJ1-2; 9 bases line up with TRBD1. The germline V gene has CDR1 SEHNR and CDR2 FQNEAQ (reference sequence). The V gene end was trimmed by 3 bases and the J gene end by 8 bases; junction bases not matched to a gene: 4. The length of the CDR3 is 13 residues.

The V and J genes are TRBV5-1 and TRBJ2-5, with 7 bases fitting TRBD2. Germline-derived CDR1 and CDR2 are SGHRS and YFSETQ. The CDR3 loop spans 14 amino acids. With V trimmed by 3 bases and J by 1 base, 3 bases remained unmatched. The CDR3 coding sequence is TGCGCCAGCAGCTCGAGCGGGATCCAAGAGACCCAGTACTTC. It codes for CASSSSGIQETQYF.

The CDR3 spells CASSPGLAGGNEQFF. CDR3 in DNA: TGTGCCAGCAGCCCTGGACTAGCGGGAGGGAATGAGCAGTTCTTC. The chain is built from TRBV7-9 and TRBJ2-1; 15 bases are a match to TRBD2. Germline CDR1 is SEHNR and CDR2 is FQNEAQ (reference sequence). Losses at the gene ends were 5 bases for V and 7 bases for J; bases not matched to a gene: 3. CDR3 size: 15 residues.

This clone has a single count. The chain recombines TRBV19 with TRBJ2-2; 7 bases fit TRBD1. The CDR3 has 14 amino acids. Germline V gene sequence: CDR1 LNHDA, CDR2 SQIVND (reference sequence). Losses at the gene ends were 5 bases for V and 5 bases for J; bases not matched to a gene: 5. The CDR3 region has the DNA TGTGCCAGTAGTGGAACAGGGGCTACCGGGGAGCTGTTTTTT. Translation: CASSGTGATGELFF.

The chain carries TRBV7-9 and TRBJ1-1, with 8 bases matching TRBD1. Trimming took 7 bases from V and 0 from J; bases not matched to a gene: 7. This CDR3 is built from 15 residues. Germline-derived CDR1 and CDR2 are SEHNR and FQNEAQ (reference sequence). The CDR3 is CASTGTGRMNTEAFF. The DNA for the CDR3 is TGTGCCAGCACCGGGACAGGACGCATGAACACTGAAGCTTTCTTT.

The chain joins TRBV6-6 to TRBJ2-3; 9 positions match TRBD1. The germline gives CDR1 MNHNY, CDR2 SVGAGI (reference sequence). V gave up 6 bases and J gave up 6 bases; unmatched junction bases: 7. The CDR3 covers 14 residues. The CDR3 region has the DNA TGTGCCAGCAGCCGGGACAGGGTGCTGGATACGCAGTATTTT. Translation gives CASSRDRVLDTQYF.

The V and J genes are TRBV30 and TRBJ2-1, with 10 bases fitting TRBD2. The ends lost 0 bases at V and 7 bases at J; junction bases unmatched: 18. This CDR3 has 19 residues. Germline V gene lookup returns CDR1 GTSNPN and CDR2 SVGIG (reference sequence). DNA of the CDR3: TGTGCCTGGAGTGTATACCCTCCGAGTCTAGCGGGAGTCTCGAATGAGCAGTTCTTC. Translated, it gives CAWSVYPPSLAGVSNEQFF.

This clone appeared a single time. The genes are TRBV6-5 and TRBJ2-3, with D maybe TRBD1 (5 bases). The length of the CDR3 is 13 residues. The germline V gene has CDR1 MNHEY and CDR2 SVGAGI. V was trimmed by 6 bases and J by 5 bases, leaving 12 bases between them. CDR3 DNA sequence: TGTGCCAGCAGCCCCAGGGCACGAGATACGCAGTATTTT. It yields the protein CASSPRARDTQYF.

J is TRBJ1-1 and V is TRBV2; D unresolved. The CDR3 loop spans 16 amino acids. The germline V gene encodes CDR1 SNHLY and CDR2 FYNNEI. Trimming removed 0 bases at V and 2 bases at J, with 13 bases between. CDR3 coding DNA: TGTGCCAGCAGTGAAGCGTTGTCAGGTGTAAACACTGAAGCTTTCTTT. Translating it yields CASSEALSGVNTEAFF. The whole variable domain, filled in from reference TRBV2 and TRBJ1-1, reads EPEVTQTPSHQVTQMGQEVILRCVPISNHLYFYWYRQILGQKVEFLVSFYNNEISEKSEIFDDQFSVERPDGSNFTLKIRSTKLEDSAMYFCASSEALSGVNTEAFFGQGTRLTVV.

The chain has TRBV27 and TRBJ1-1; D unclear. There are 13 residues in the CDR3. Trimming left V 6 bases short and J 3 bases short, with 11 bases between. CDR1 MNHEY and CDR2 SMNVEV come from the germline V gene (reference sequence). The CDR3 protein is CASRRVGDTEAFF. The CDR3 DNA reads as TGTGCCAGCAGACGGGTCGGGGACACTGAAGCTTTCTTT.

The chain recombines TRBV9 with TRBJ2-5, with D possibly TRBD1 on 5 matching bases. Trimming shortened V by 0 bases and J by 5 bases, and 8 bases separated the two germline ends. The CDR3 runs to 13 residues. The germline CDR1 and CDR2 sequences are SGDLS and YYNGEE. Written as DNA, the CDR3 is TGTGCCAGCAGCGTAGGGGGCAGCGAGACCCAGTACTTC. This sequence encodes CASSVGGSETQYF.

The chain links TRBV19 to TRBJ2-3, with TRBD2 matching 8 bases. Germline V gives CDR1 LNHDA, CDR2 SQIVND (reference sequence). This CDR3 comprises 15 residues. V lost 5 bases to trimming and J lost 1 base; unmatched junction nucleotides: 5. CDR3 amino acids: CASSLSGVGTDTQYF. The CDR3 coding sequence is TGTGCCAGTAGTCTTAGCGGGGTTGGCACAGATACGCAGTATTTT.

CDR3 DNA sequence: TGTGCCAGCAGTCTACTCAATTCACCCCTCCACTTT. Translation: CASSLLNSPLHF. This sequence joins TRBV6-6 and TRBJ1-6; D ambiguous. The length of the CDR3 is 12 residues. CDR1 and CDR2 from the germline V gene are MNHNY and SVGAGI (reference sequence). Trimming removed 5 bases at V and 7 bases at J, with 6 bases between.

V and J are TRBV6-1 and TRBJ1-1; D gene uncertain. Trimming shortened V by 6 bases and J by 1 base, and 9 bases separated the two germline ends. CDR1 and CDR2 from the germline V gene are MNHNS and SASEGT. The CDR3 has 13 amino acids. The CDR3: CASSPPGNTEAFF. In nucleotides, the CDR3 is TGTGCCAGCAGCCCGCCGGGGAACACTGAAGCTTTCTTT.

As DNA, the CDR3 is TGTGCCAGCAGCTGGTCAGGGAGGAATCAGAATGGCTACACCTTC. Its translation: CASSWSGRNQNGYTF. The chain joins TRBV6-1 to TRBJ1-2; perhaps TRBD1 as D (5 bases). CDR1 and CDR2 (germline): MNHNS, SASEGT. This CDR3 spans 15 amino acids. The V end was cut by 6 bases, the J end by 6 bases, with 20 bases between.

The chain combines TRBV6-1 with TRBJ2-2, with no clear D. This CDR3 spans 14 amino acids. Trimming took off 2 bases at V and 4 bases at J, with 8 bases between the two ends. Germline V lookup: CDR1 MNHNS, CDR2 SASEGT. DNA for the CDR3: TGTGCCAGCAGTGAACTTTCGGTCACCGGGGAGCTGTTTTTT. Protein sequence: CASSELSVTGELFF.

This chain uses TRBV6-1 with TRBJ1-2; 8 bases are shared with TRBD1. The V segment lost 8 bases and the J segment 6 bases; nucleotides outside the gene matches: 8. The CDR3 covers 13 residues. Germline V gene lookup returns CDR1 MNHNS and CDR2 SASEGT. In DNA, the CDR3 is TGTGCCAGCCGGACAGGGTCTGAGGATGGCTACACCTTC. It encodes CASRTGSEDGYTF.

The genes are TRBV6-5 and TRBJ1-3; perhaps TRBD1 as D (6 bases). Per germline, CDR1 MNHEY and CDR2 SVGAGI. The CDR3 covers 16 residues. V was cut by 0 bases and J by 2 bases, with 11 bases left in between. CDR3 bases: TGTGCCAGCAGTTACTCGCGAGAGGGGGCTGGAAACACCATATATTTT. The encoded protein is CASSYSREGAGNTIYF.

The rearrangement uses TRBV27 and TRBJ2-1, with a weak D call TRBD2 (5 bases). Per the germline V gene, CDR1 is MNHEY and CDR2 is SMNVEV (reference sequence). V lost 5 bases to trimming and J lost 10 bases, with 12 bases between them. The CDR3 runs to 12 residues. This chain's CDR3 is CASSPPSPEQFF. CDR3 sequence (DNA): TGTGCCAGCAGTCCCCCTAGCCCGGAGCAGTTCTTC.

The rearrangement uses TRBV13 and TRBJ1-3, with TRBD1 matching 8 bases. The CDR3 extends over 18 amino acids. Germline CDR1 PRHDT, CDR2 FYEKMQ (reference sequence). The trim removed 5 bases at V and 0 bases at J, leaving 12 bases unmatched. The CDR3 DNA is TGTGCCAGCAGCCTTTATCAGGGACAGGCCTTCTCTGGAAACACCATATATTTT. Residues: CASSLYQGQAFSGNTIYF.

The chain uses TRBV4-1 and TRBJ2-2; D unresolved. Germline V gene sequence: CDR1 MGHRA, CDR2 YSYEKL. The CDR3 sequence is 12 residues long. Trimming removed 0 bases at V and 9 bases at J, with 5 bases between. In DNA form, the CDR3 reads TGCGCCAGCAGCCAAGATACAAGGGAGCTGTTTTTT. Protein: CASSQDTRELFF.

The chain employs TRBV5-1 and TRBJ1-1, with D perhaps TRBD1 (6 bases). Trimming cost V 4 bases and J 1 base, with 11 bases left between them. Germline V gene sequence: CDR1 SGHRS, CDR2 YFSETQ. This CDR3 comprises 14 residues. CDR3 DNA: TGCGCCAGCAGCCTCACAGGGCAGAACACTGAAGCTTTCTTT. Translation: CASSLTGQNTEAFF.

In this sample, this clone is medium-sized. The genes are TRBV6-1 and TRBJ1-6; 9 nucleotides line up with TRBD1. Germline values: CDR1 MNHNS, CDR2 SASEGT. The junction had 3 bases not matched to a gene; V was cut back by 3 bases and J by 9 bases. CDR3 length: 14 amino acids. The CDR3 coding sequence is TGTGCCAGCAGTGAGGGGACAGGGAGTTCACCCCTCCACTTT. Its protein is CASSEGTGSSPLHF.

J is TRBJ2-5 and V is TRBV2; 7 bases agree with TRBD2. V shed 8 bases, J shed 5 bases, and the junction held 14 bases outside the gene matches. Per the germline V gene, CDR1 is SNHLY and CDR2 is FYNNEI. The CDR3 runs to 15 residues. DNA of the CDR3: TGTGCCAGCTCCGAGCGGGACGGGGCATGGGAGACCCAGTACTTC. Translated: CASSERDGAWETQYF. The full variable domain, in which reference TRBV2 and TRBJ2-5 provide the parts outside the CDR3, is EPEVTQTPSHQVTQMGQEVILRCVPISNHLYFYWYRQILGQKVEFLVSFYNNEISEKSEIFDDQFSVERPDGSNFTLKIRSTKLEDSAMYFCASSERDGAWETQYFGPGTRLLVL.

The chain couples TRBV4-1 to TRBJ2-3, with a possible D match to TRBD2 (6 bases). V dropped 9 bases and J dropped 4 bases, with 26 bases sitting between them. Germline V gene lookup returns CDR1 MGHRA and CDR2 YSYEKL. The CDR3 covers 17 residues. CDR3 coding DNA: TGCGCCAGGATACCCGGGACTCACCCCGGAGGCGCAGATACGCAGTATTTT. It specifies CARIPGTHPGGADTQYF.

The genes are TRBV23-1 and TRBJ2-7; 9 bases fit TRBD1. TRBV23-1 is placed among ORFs of uncertain function. The J segment lost 2 bases and the V segment lost 3 bases, leaving 11 bases of the junction unmatched. This CDR3 has 17 amino acids. As DNA, the CDR3 is TGCGCCAGCAGTCAGCCGAAACAGGGGGCGAACCCCTACGAGCAGTACTTC. Translation gives CASSQPKQGANPYEQYF.